These 31 T cell receptor beta chains were sequenced from one sample in a study of blood T cell repertoires in COVID-19. Some clones are missing from TCRdb's copy, which holds only in-frame ones; the method was immunoSEQ multiplex PCR. The data hold approximately 210,000 clones, with 65% to 85% observed a single time. Sequencing was done on a sample of PBMCs or T cells enriched from blood (not recorded which). These receptors all come from a woman aged 60 to 75 who had recovered from COVID-19.

The J gene is TRBJ1-1, the V gene TRBV29-1, with D uncertain. In germline, CDR1 is SQVTM, CDR2 ANQGSEA. The CDR3 is 13 residues long. Between the trimmed V and J ends, which lost 7 bases and 2 bases, there was a span of 14 bases. CDR3 in amino acids: CSGTPTGNTEAFF. CDR3 nucleotides: TGCAGCGGCACACCGACGGGAAACACTGAAGCTTTCTTT.

The rearrangement links TRBV27 to TRBJ1-2; 8 nucleotides line up with TRBD1. There are 16 residues in the CDR3. CDR1 is MNHEY and CDR2 is SMNVEV in the germline V gene (reference sequence). The trim removed 3 bases at V and 4 bases at J, leaving 10 bases unmatched. In DNA form, the CDR3 reads TGTGCCAGCAGTTTTGCAGGGGGCGCTTATCCCTATGGCTACACCTTC. Its protein product is CASSFAGGAYPYGYTF.

This chain uses TRBV11-2 with TRBJ2-3; 9 bases map to TRBD1. The CDR3 consists of 16 residues. V gave up 5 bases and J gave up 3 bases; unmatched junction bases: 9. CDR1 and CDR2 (germline): SGHAT, FQNNGV. For the CDR3, the DNA is TGTGCCAGCAGCAAAACGGGACAGGGTTGGACAGATACGCAGTATTTT. This encodes CASSKTGQGWTDTQYF.

The rearrangement uses TRBV7-9 and TRBJ2-1, with TRBD1 matching 8 bases. Germline loops: CDR1 SEHNR, CDR2 FQNEAQ (reference sequence). The length of the CDR3 is 15 residues. V gave up 4 bases and J gave up 7 bases; unmatched junction bases: 9. This chain's CDR3 is CASSSTGVVGNEQFF. The CDR3 region has the DNA TGTGCCAGCAGCTCGACAGGGGTCGTCGGGAATGAGCAGTTCTTC. The full variable domain, in which reference TRBV7-9 and TRBJ2-1 provide the parts outside the CDR3, is DTGVSQNPRHKITKRGQNVTFRCDPISEHNRLYWYRQTLGQGPEFLTYFQNEAQLEKSRLLSDRFSAERPKGSFSTLEIQRTEQGDSAMYLCASSSTGVVGNEQFFGPGTRLTVL.

The gene calls are TRBV6-2 or TRBV6-3 and TRBJ2-5; 12 bases match TRBD1. The CDR3 consists of 17 residues. The V gene's germline CDR1 is MNHEY and CDR2 SVGEGT. Unmatched junction bases numbered 13, after V lost 6 bases and J lost 5 bases. The CDR3 bases are TGTGCCAGCAGCCAAGCCCCGGGACAGGGGGCAGGCGAGACCCAGTACTTC. It translates to CASSQAPGQGAGETQYF.

The CDR3 loop is CASSDRGDTEAFF. The CDR3 region has the DNA TGTGCCAGCAGTGACAGGGGGGACACTGAAGCTTTCTTT. The J gene is TRBJ1-1, the V gene TRBV12-3 or TRBV12-4, with 9 bases that match TRBD1. With V trimmed by 5 bases and J by 3 bases, 1 base remained unmatched. This CDR3 spans 13 amino acids.

The rearrangement joins TRBV7-9 to TRBJ1-2; D not resolved. Trimming removed 5 bases at V and 6 bases at J, with 10 bases between. The germline gives CDR1 SEHNR, CDR2 FQNEAQ (reference sequence). CDR3 length equals 12 residues. The CDR3 sequence: CASSQVENGYTF. As DNA, the CDR3 is TGTGCCAGCAGCCAGGTAGAGAATGGCTACACCTTC.

This clone appeared a single time. This chain connects TRBV7-9 to TRBJ2-1; 9 nucleotides align to TRBD2. The CDR3 sequence is 16 residues long. Per germline, CDR1 SEHNR and CDR2 FQNEAQ (reference sequence). V trimming: 6 bases; J trimming: 4 bases; junction bases outside the gene matches: 10. The CDR3 DNA follows: TGTGCCAGCAGTTTGGCGGGAGGGCCGGGGTACAATGAGCAGTTCTTC. This encodes CASSLAGGPGYNEQFF. The complete variable domain, with remaining parts taken from reference TRBV7-9 and TRBJ2-1, reads DTGVSQNPRHKITKRGQNVTFRCDPISEHNRLYWYRQTLGQGPEFLTYFQNEAQLEKSRLLSDRFSAERPKGSFSTLEIQRTEQGDSAMYLCASSLAGGPGYNEQFFGPGTRLTVL.

The rearrangement joins TRBV7-7 to TRBJ2-7; D perhaps matches TRBD1 (5 bases). Trimming took off 2 bases at V and 4 bases at J, with 9 bases between the two ends. The CDR3 is 13 amino acids. Germline assignment: CDR1 SSHAT and CDR2 FNYEAQ (reference sequence). CDR3 bases: TGTGCCAGCAGCTTACGCAGGGCTTACGAGCAGTACTTC. Amino acids: CASSLRRAYEQYF.

The chain couples TRBV5-1 to TRBJ2-7, with 12 bases matching TRBD2. CDR3 length equals 15 residues. The V and J ends lost 4 bases and 4 bases, in that order; junction bases with no gene match: 6. The V gene's germline CDR1 is SGHRS and CDR2 YFSETQ. The CDR3 DNA follows: TGCGCCAGCAGCCCCGGTCTAGCGGGAGGGTACGAGCAGTACTTC. This gives the protein CASSPGLAGGYEQYF.

This rearrangement joins TRBV7-9 to TRBJ1-6; 12 bases line up with TRBD1. J gave up 10 bases and V 2 bases, and 6 bases lay outside the gene matches. CDR1 and CDR2 (germline): SEHNR, FQNEAQ (reference sequence). The CDR3 is made up of 16 amino acids. CDR3 residues: CASSLPGTGGESPLHF. DNA for the CDR3: TGTGCCAGCAGCTTACCCGGGACAGGGGGCGAATCACCCCTCCACTTT.

This clone was seen a handful of times. The J gene is TRBJ1-1, the V gene TRBV6-5; D remains unclear. The germline V and J ends were trimmed by 0 bases and 3 bases, with 8 bases remaining between them. Germline lookup yields CDR1 MNHEY and CDR2 SVGAGI. This CDR3 spans 14 amino acids. Here the CDR3 DNA reads TGTGCCAGCAGTTACTCTGGTACGGACACTGAAGCTTTCTTT. This gives the protein CASSYSGTDTEAFF.

This chain links TRBV30 with TRBJ2-3; a weak D match, TRBD2 (7 bases). V gave up 2 bases and J gave up 2 bases, with 8 bases separating them. The CDR3 sequence is 13 residues long. From germline, CDR1 is GTSNPN and CDR2 SVGIG (reference sequence). The CDR3 region is CAWSRGATDTQYF. The CDR3 coding sequence is TGTGCCTGGAGTCGGGGGGCCACAGATACGCAGTATTTT.

CDR3 in DNA: TGTGCCAGCAGCTCCCAGGGGACAGCGAATTCACCCCTCCACTTT. This translates into CASSSQGTANSPLHF. The chain recombines TRBV14 with TRBJ1-6, with TRBD1 matching over 7 bases. The CDR3 runs 15 residues. Germline V gene sequence: CDR1 SGHDN, CDR2 FVKESK. J lost 7 bases, V lost 5 bases, and 8 bases had no gene match.

The DNA of the CDR3 is TGTGCCAGCAGTTCACTAGCGGGAGATGAGCAGTTCTTC. The encoded protein is CASSSLAGDEQFF. This rearrangement joins TRBV27 to TRBJ2-1; 11 positions match TRBD2. The V gene's germline CDR1 is MNHEY and CDR2 SMNVEV (reference sequence). The V gene end was trimmed by 4 bases and the J gene end by 8 bases; junction bases not matched to a gene: 1. The CDR3 runs to 13 residues.

The rearrangement joins TRBV6-1 to TRBJ2-7, with 7 positions matching TRBD2. Losses at the gene ends were 4 bases for V and 2 bases for J; bases not matched to a gene: 14. The CDR3 covers 17 residues. Germline CDR1 reads MNHNS; CDR2 reads SASEGT. CDR3 in DNA: TGTGCCAGCAGTGTCTCCTATTGGGGGGGTCGAACCTACGAGCAGTACTTC. Its protein is CASSVSYWGGRTYEQYF.

This clone was detected only a few times. The CDR3 is CASSMSSIEVGQFF. As DNA, the CDR3 is TGTGCCAGTAGTATGTCGTCCATCGAGGTCGGGCAGTTCTTC. This rearrangement joins TRBV19 to TRBJ2-1, with unresolved D. CDR3 length: 14 amino acids. Per the germline V gene, CDR1 is LNHDA and CDR2 is SQIVND (reference sequence). V was trimmed by 3 bases and J by 12 bases, leaving 18 bases between them.

The chain joins TRBV5-1 to TRBJ1-1, with 9 bases identical to TRBD1. The junction had 12 bases not matched to a gene; V was cut back by 4 bases and J by 5 bases. CDR3 size: 16 residues. CDR1 and CDR2 (germline): SGHRS, YFSETQ. The CDR3 loop is CASSLNLGDRATEAFF. DNA for the CDR3: TGCGCCAGCAGCCTAAATCTGGGGGACAGGGCTACTGAAGCTTTCTTT.

This clone came up once. J is TRBJ2-2 and V is TRBV10-1; possibly TRBD1 for D (6 bases). CDR1 is WNHNN, CDR2 SYGVQD, per germline (reference sequence). Trimming stripped 6 bases from V and 7 bases from J, with 15 bases between. This CDR3 comprises 14 residues. The CDR3 DNA is TGCGCCAGCAGCTATGGGACACAAGACGGGGAGCTGTTTTTT. Its protein product is CASSYGTQDGELFF.

The rearrangement links TRBV4-1 to TRBJ2-1; D might be TRBD2 (6 bases). V was clipped by 4 bases and J by 5 bases, with 15 bases between them. The length of the CDR3 is 15 residues. Germline CDR1 MGHRA, CDR2 YSYEKL. CDR3: CASSPRRGLHNEQFF. The CDR3, as DNA: TGCGCCAGCAGCCCCCGAAGGGGACTGCACAATGAGCAGTTCTTC.

The chain has TRBV4-1 and TRBJ2-6; tentatively, D is TRBD1 (6 bases). V lost 4 bases to trimming and J lost 1 base, with 11 bases between them. CDR3 length equals 16 residues. Germline CDR1 and CDR2: MGHRA and YSYEKL. Here the CDR3 DNA reads TGCGCCAGCAGCCTTTCCGACAGGTCTGGGGCCAACGTCCTGACTTTC. It encodes CASSLSDRSGANVLTF.

This chain uses TRBV6-2 or TRBV6-3 with TRBJ2-1, with 12 bases matching TRBD2. J lost 6 bases, V lost 5 bases, and 8 bases had no gene match. The CDR3 extends over 16 amino acids. Germline V CDR1 and CDR2: MNHEY, SVGEGT. CDR3 sequence: CASSGSSGRAVNEQFF. CDR3 in DNA: TGTGCCAGCAGTGGCTCTAGCGGGAGGGCCGTCAATGAGCAGTTCTTC.

This clone appeared a few times. The rearrangement joins TRBV6-1 to TRBJ2-5; 11 nucleotides align to TRBD2. Unmatched junction bases numbered 4, after V lost 0 bases and J lost 4 bases. Germline V gene sequence: CDR1 MNHNS, CDR2 SASEGT. The CDR3 sequence is 16 residues long. CDR3 in amino acids: CASSEARLAGGETQYF. As DNA, the CDR3 is TGTGCCAGCAGTGAAGCGAGGCTAGCGGGGGGAGAGACCCAGTACTTC.

The CDR3 bases are TGTGCCAGCAGCTTAGCCGCGTCAGCAGGACTATCCTACAATGAGCAGTTCTTC. Protein product: CASSLAASAGLSYNEQFF. This rearrangement joins TRBV7-9 to TRBJ2-1; possibly TRBD2 for D (6 bases). Deletions cut 0 bases from V and 1 base from J, with 16 bases between. There are 18 residues in the CDR3. Germline lookup yields CDR1 SEHNR and CDR2 FQNEAQ (reference sequence).

The CDR3 sequence is CASSFIQASTQYF. The CDR3 coding sequence is TGTGCCAGCAGTTTCATTCAGGCTTCAACGCAGTATTTT. The rearrangement joins TRBV12-3 or TRBV12-4 to TRBJ2-3; D gene uncertain. The CDR3 consists of 13 residues. The V end lost 3 bases, the J end lost 9 bases, and 13 bases lay between the germline ends.

V gene TRBV2 combines with J gene TRBJ2-5; 10 nucleotides line up with TRBD2. Germline trimming cut 8 bases from V and 5 bases from J; bases unmatched to any gene: 8. CDR3 size: 14 residues. Germline values: CDR1 SNHLY, CDR2 FYNNEI. This CDR3 is CASGSSGRMETQYF. The CDR3 DNA follows: TGTGCCAGCGGATCTAGCGGGAGAATGGAGACCCAGTACTTC.

In nucleotides, the CDR3 is TGTGCCAGCAGCCCAATTGTAGCATACGAGCAGTACTTC. Amino acid sequence: CASSPIVAYEQYF. The chain recombines TRBV7-6 with TRBJ2-7; unclear D gene. V lost 5 bases and J lost 4, with 12 bases in between. Germline V gene sequence: CDR1 SGHVS, CDR2 FNYEAQ. The CDR3 is 13 amino acids.

The chain uses TRBV9 and TRBJ2-1; 7 bases align to TRBD2. This CDR3 has 15 amino acids. V was pared by 2 bases and J by 5 bases, with 7 bases of the junction left unmatched. Germline V gene sequence: CDR1 SGDLS, CDR2 YYNGEE. In DNA form, the CDR3 reads TGTGCCAGCAGCGTTGCGGGGGTTATGAACAATGAGCAGTTCTTC. Its translation: CASSVAGVMNNEQFF. The full variable domain, rest sourced from reference TRBV9 and TRBJ2-1, is DSGVTQTPKHLITATGQRVTLRCSPRSGDLSVYWYQQSLDQGLQFLIQYYNGEERAKGNILERFSAQQFPDLHSELNLSSLELGDSALYFCASSVAGVMNNEQFFGPGTRLTVL.

The chain combines TRBV27 with TRBJ2-2, with D unresolved. Per the germline V gene, CDR1 is MNHEY and CDR2 is SMNVEV (reference sequence). The ends were cut back, 3 bases at V and 6 bases at J, with 5 bases in the middle. This CDR3 spans 12 amino acids. CDR3 DNA sequence: TGTGCCAGCAGTTTTGGGCCCGGGGAGCTGTTTTTT. Translating it yields CASSFGPGELFF.

The gene calls are TRBV5-5 and TRBJ1-2, with TRBD1 as a possible D gene (5 bases). This CDR3 is built from 16 residues. V lost 4 bases to trimming and J lost 4 bases, with 20 bases between them. CDR1 and CDR2 (germline): SGHKS, YYEKEE (reference sequence). Here the CDR3 reads CASSQSMDTVIYGYTF. DNA of the CDR3: TGTGCCAGCAGCCAATCGATGGACACGGTCATCTATGGCTACACCTTC.

The V gene is TRBV19, the J gene TRBJ2-2, with a weak D call TRBD1 (5 bases). V was trimmed by 8 bases and J by 4 bases, leaving 17 bases between them. Germline V lookup: CDR1 LNHDA, CDR2 SQIVND (reference sequence). The CDR3 covers 15 residues. Here the CDR3 reads CASAQGLPLTGELFF. CDR3 nucleotides: TGTGCCAGTGCCCAGGGTTTACCCCTCACCGGGGAGCTGTTTTTT. Using reference TRBV19 and TRBJ2-2 for the parts outside the CDR3, the full variable domain is DGGITQSPKYLFRKEGQNVTLSCEQNLNHDAMYWYRQDPGQGLRLIYYSQIVNDFQKGDIAEGYSVSREKKESFPLTVTSAQKNPTAFYLCASAQGLPLTGELFFGEGSRLTVL.